This T cell receptor (beta chain) was retrieved from a study of CD8 T cells in ankylosing spondylitis. Findings of the study overall: Past studies reported some motif variants in reactive arthritis synovial fluid and blood. Blood from ankylosing spondylitis patients appeared to carry a characteristic roughly eight-variant TCR beta motif. Disease-associated clonotypes exhibited CD8+ identity and were relatively infrequent in peripheral blood.

The CDR3 contains 14 residues. V lost 5 bases, J lost 2 bases, and 2 bases stayed unmatched. This clonotype was counted at least ten times. Its antigen is not identified. TCRdb fed the 5' RACE reads into MiXCR, producing one record per CDR3 protein. The sample includes 500,000 to 650,000 distinct CDR3 sequences, about 5.4% seen only once; the top ten take around 3.6%. The sample was blood, either unsorted or a sorted T cell fraction (not recorded which). The V and J genes are TRBV12-3 or TRBV12-4 and TRBJ1-5, with TRBD1 identical over 8 bases. This TCR derives from a male donor with ankylosing spondylitis. The DNA of the CDR3 is TGTGCCAGCAGTCTACAGGGGGGCAATCAGCCCCAGCATTTT. Translated, it gives CASSLQGGNQPQHF.